This T cell receptor beta chain emerged from a study of shared clonotypes between healthy human individuals. Findings of the study overall: All-four-donor shared clonotypes had higher generation probabilities than non-shared clonotypes did.

The CDR3 loop spans 14 amino acids. V was trimmed by 6 bases and J by 4 bases, leaving 12 bases between them. CDR1 is MNHEY and CDR2 is SVGAGI in the germline V gene. Comment on this clone: Its antigen is not identified.

Investigators divided CD4+ cells into CD45RA+ naive and CD45RA-negative memory subsets. On sorted subsets, replicate PCRs used 150 to 250 ng DNA, or some 27,000 T cell genomes. Profiling relied on immunoSEQ multiplex PCR, and the TCRdb table lists in-frame clones only, not all of them. The table shows under 650,000 clones, with approximately 95% occurring only once. This chain links TRBV6-5 with TRBJ2-2; D gene unclear. This TCR was recovered from a woman aged 25 to 45 in good health. The sequencing sample was made of naive CD4+ T cells sorted from blood. Sample subset: CD45RA+ positively selected. The CDR3 spells CASRMDQITGELFF. The CDR3 DNA reads TGTGCCAGCAGAATGGACCAAATCACCGGGGAGCTGTTTTTT.